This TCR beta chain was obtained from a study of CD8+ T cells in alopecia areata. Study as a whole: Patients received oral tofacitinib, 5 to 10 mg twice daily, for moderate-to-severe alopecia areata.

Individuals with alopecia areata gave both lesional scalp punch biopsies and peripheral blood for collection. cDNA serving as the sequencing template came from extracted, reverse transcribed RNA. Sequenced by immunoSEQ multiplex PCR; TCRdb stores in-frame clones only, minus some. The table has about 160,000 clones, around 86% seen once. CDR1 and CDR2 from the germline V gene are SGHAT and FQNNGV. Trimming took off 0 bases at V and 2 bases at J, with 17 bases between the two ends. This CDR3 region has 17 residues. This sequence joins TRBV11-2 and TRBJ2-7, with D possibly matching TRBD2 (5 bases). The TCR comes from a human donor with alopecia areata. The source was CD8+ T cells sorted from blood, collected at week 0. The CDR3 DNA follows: TGTGCCAGCAGCTTAGAGGGGAGACCAGCCTCAACCTACGAGCAGTACTTC. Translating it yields CASSLEGRPASTYEQYF.